This TCR beta chain derives from a study of blood T cell repertoires in COVID-19. Whole-study context: Samples representing acute and convalescent COVID-19 were sourced from the United States, Italy and Spain.

V was trimmed by 3 bases and J by 5 bases, leaving 10 bases between them. The CDR3 spans 13 residues. Germline V gene data show CDR1 as KGHSH and CDR2 as LQKENI. In the original processing: By means of reference gene primer amplification, nucleated cell counts were estimated. TCRdb keeps only in-frame clones here, not all; method: immunoSEQ multiplex PCR. For V, J and clone size, that table is used; D and trimming come from the DNA. The table lists some 150,000 clones, 81% of them singletons. The rearrangement joins TRBV18 to TRBJ1-1; D is ambiguous. This receptor was taken from a human donor with acute or convalescent COVID-19. The donor label of this sample is uncertain. The specimen sequenced was peripheral blood. The CDR3 sequence is CASSPREVTEAFF. As DNA, the CDR3 is TGTGCCAGCTCACCGAGGGAGGTGACTGAAGCTTTCTTT.